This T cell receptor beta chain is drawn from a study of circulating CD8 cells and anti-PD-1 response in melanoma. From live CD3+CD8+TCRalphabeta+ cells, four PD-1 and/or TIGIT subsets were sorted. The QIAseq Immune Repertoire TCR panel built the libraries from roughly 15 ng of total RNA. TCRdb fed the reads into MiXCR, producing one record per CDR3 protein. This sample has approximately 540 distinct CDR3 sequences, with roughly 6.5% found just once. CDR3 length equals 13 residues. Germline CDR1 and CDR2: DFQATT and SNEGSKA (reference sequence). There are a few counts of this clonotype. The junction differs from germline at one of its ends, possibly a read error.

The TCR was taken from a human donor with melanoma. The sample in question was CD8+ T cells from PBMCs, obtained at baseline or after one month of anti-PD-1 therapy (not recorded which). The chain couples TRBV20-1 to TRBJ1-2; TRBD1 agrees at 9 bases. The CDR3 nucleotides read TGCAGTGCTAGAGATGGGACAGGGAATGGCCACACCTTC. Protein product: CSARDGTGNGHTF.